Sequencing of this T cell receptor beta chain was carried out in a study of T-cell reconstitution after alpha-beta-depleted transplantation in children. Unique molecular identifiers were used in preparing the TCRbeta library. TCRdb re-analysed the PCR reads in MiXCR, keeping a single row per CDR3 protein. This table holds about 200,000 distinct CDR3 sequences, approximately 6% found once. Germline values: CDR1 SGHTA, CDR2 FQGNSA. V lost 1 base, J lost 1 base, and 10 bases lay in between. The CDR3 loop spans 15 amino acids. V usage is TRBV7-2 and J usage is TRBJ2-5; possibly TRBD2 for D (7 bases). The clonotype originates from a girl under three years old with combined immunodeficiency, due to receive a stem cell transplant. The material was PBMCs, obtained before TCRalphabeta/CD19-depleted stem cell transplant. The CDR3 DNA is TGTGCCAGCAGCTTAGTAGGGGGGGGCCAAGAGACCCAGTACTTC. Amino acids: CASSLVGGGQETQYF.